The 17 T cell receptor beta chains listed next were all sequenced from one sample in a study of shared clonotypes between healthy human individuals. Terminally differentiated effector memory CD45RA+ cells were left out of the naive CD8 fraction, which was CD45RO-negative and positively selected for CCR7. Repertoires were generated with immunoSEQ multiplex PCR, while TCRdb's copy carries only in-frame clones and drops some. This table holds some 1,900,000 clones, just under 95% found once. The sequenced material came from naive CD8+ T cells sorted from blood. These receptors originate from a man aged 18 to 30 in good health.

V and J are TRBV6-1 and TRBJ1-1, with 7 bases fitting TRBD1. Losses at the gene ends were 5 bases for V and 7 bases for J; bases not matched to a gene: 13. CDR1 MNHNS and CDR2 SASEGT come from the germline V gene. The CDR3 sequence is 15 residues long. CDR3 in amino acids: CASSSPQGELVEAFF. In nucleotides, the CDR3 is TGTGCCAGCAGTAGTCCCCAGGGGGAATTGGTTGAAGCTTTCTTT.

This chain joins TRBV15 and TRBJ1-5; D gene ambiguous. Between the trimmed V and J ends, which lost 5 bases and 0 bases, there was a span of 8 bases. Germline V gene data show CDR1 as LNHNV and CDR2 as YYDKDF (reference sequence). The CDR3 spans 14 residues. In DNA form, the CDR3 reads TGTGCCACCAGCGCGGTGTATAGCAATCAGCCCCAGCATTTT. Translating gives CATSAVYSNQPQHF.

J is TRBJ2-7 and V is TRBV5-5; tentative D call: TRBD1 (5 bases). V shed 0 bases and J shed 0 bases, with 10 bases lying between them. The CDR3 contains 15 residues. The germline gives CDR1 SGHKS, CDR2 YYEKEE (reference sequence). The CDR3 nucleotides are TGTGCCAGCAGCTTGGGGGGCGCCAGCTCCTACGAGCAGTACTTC. Translated, it gives CASSLGGASSYEQYF.

The chain recombines TRBV4-3 with TRBJ1-1; 7 bases are shared with TRBD1. The CDR3 runs to 14 residues. Germline V gene data show CDR1 as LGHNA and CDR2 as YSLEER. V shed 4 bases and J 1 base; nucleotides not matched to a gene: 3. The DNA for the CDR3 is TGCGCCAGCAGCCTGGACAGGCAGAACACTGAAGCTTTCTTT. This gives the protein CASSLDRQNTEAFF.

This clone came up once. This chain uses TRBV13 with TRBJ2-1; D unclear. With 5 bases removed from V and 5 bases from J, the gap between germline ends came to 10 bases. Germline values: CDR1 PRHDT, CDR2 FYEKMQ (reference sequence). This CDR3 region has 13 residues. CDR3 loop: CASSPGLDNEQFF. The CDR3 DNA reads as TGTGCCAGCAGCCCCGGGCTGGACAATGAGCAGTTCTTC.

The chain combines TRBV4-1 with TRBJ1-5, with 7 bases matching TRBD1. This CDR3 has 16 amino acids. The V and J ends lost 0 bases and 3 bases, in that order; junction bases with no gene match: 5. CDR1 and CDR2 (germline): MGHRA, YSYEKL. The CDR3 protein is CASSQEGGEFNQPQHF. The CDR3 nucleotides read TGCGCCAGCAGCCAAGAAGGGGGCGAGTTCAATCAGCCCCAGCATTTT.

The gene calls are TRBV10-3 and TRBJ2-5, with 12 bases aligning to TRBD2. The CDR3 is 15 amino acids. Germline CDR1 and CDR2: ENHRY and SYGVKD. V dropped 7 bases and J dropped 1; count of bases not matched to a gene: 4. Written as DNA, the CDR3 is TGTGCCATCATTTCTAGCGGGAGGGCCCAAGAGACCCAGTACTTC. Protein: CAIISSGRAQETQYF.

V is TRBV4-3 and J is TRBJ1-1; D ambiguous. V lost 0 bases to trimming and J lost 0 bases, with 11 bases between them. This CDR3 is built from 16 residues. Germline V lookup: CDR1 LGHNA, CDR2 YSLEER. CDR3 residues: CASSQDTEGVNTEAFF. The DNA for the CDR3 is TGCGCCAGCAGCCAAGATACTGAAGGTGTGAACACTGAAGCTTTCTTT.

This chain connects TRBV5-6 to TRBJ2-5, with TRBD2 matching 8 bases. Germline assignment: CDR1 SGHDT and CDR2 YYEEEE. There are 17 residues in the CDR3. V gave up 1 base and J gave up 2 bases; unmatched junction bases: 10. DNA for the CDR3: TGTGCCAGCAGCTTGAAAGCTAGCGGGCCATTTCAAGAGACCCAGTACTTC. Amino acid sequence: CASSLKASGPFQETQYF.

The chain joins TRBV27 to TRBJ1-5, with unresolved D. Germline CDR1 reads MNHEY; CDR2 reads SMNVEV (reference sequence). This CDR3 region has 13 residues. With 6 bases removed from V and 0 bases from J, the gap between germline ends came to 6 bases. CDR3 amino acids: CASRENSNQPQHF. CDR3 coding DNA: TGTGCCAGCAGAGAAAATAGCAATCAGCCCCAGCATTTT.

J is TRBJ2-3 and V is TRBV27; TRBD1 might be the D (5 bases). Trimming removed 6 bases from V and 4 bases from J, with 8 bases in between. CDR1 and CDR2 (germline): MNHEY, SMNVEV (reference sequence). This CDR3 region has 12 residues. The CDR3 reads CASSIGADTQYF. Written as DNA, the CDR3 is TGTGCCAGCAGCATAGGGGCAGATACGCAGTATTTT.

The rearrangement joins TRBV4-1 to TRBJ2-7; perhaps TRBD1 as D (5 bases). The CDR3 sequence is 13 residues long. CDR1 MGHRA and CDR2 YSYEKL come from the germline V gene. V dropped 5 bases and J dropped 2 bases, with 10 bases sitting between them. CDR3 DNA: TGCGCCAGCAGCGGACACACAGCCTACGAGCAGTACTTC. It codes for CASSGHTAYEQYF.

The chain carries TRBV5-1 and TRBJ1-2; D gene ambiguous. Trimming left V 2 bases short and J 5 bases short, with 10 bases between. This CDR3 contains 13 residues. CDR1 and CDR2 from the germline V gene are SGHRS and YFSETQ. This CDR3 reads CASSFGHLYGYTF. CDR3 DNA: TGCGCCAGCAGCTTCGGCCACCTATATGGCTACACCTTC.

The chain has TRBV13 and TRBJ2-7; perhaps TRBD1 as D (5 bases). The CDR3 runs to 14 residues. In germline, CDR1 is PRHDT, CDR2 FYEKMQ (reference sequence). Trimming cost V 5 bases and J 2 bases, with 13 bases left between them. The CDR3 region is CASSKTETPYEQYF. DNA for the CDR3: TGTGCCAGCAGCAAGACAGAGACCCCCTACGAGCAGTACTTC.

This chain links TRBV9 with TRBJ2-7; D is possibly TRBD2 (6 bases). CDR3 length: 16 residues. The germline V and J ends were trimmed by 0 bases and 2 bases, with 15 bases remaining between them. Germline V gene lookup returns CDR1 SGDLS and CDR2 YYNGEE. CDR3 nucleotides: TGTGCCAGCAGCGTAGCTGGGGGGTCCCCCCCCTACGAGCAGTACTTC. This encodes CASSVAGGSPPYEQYF.

This chain links TRBV7-9 with TRBJ2-7; D unresolved. V was cut by 2 bases and J by 4 bases, with 12 bases left in between. The germline V gene has CDR1 SEHNR and CDR2 FQNEAQ (reference sequence). The CDR3 contains 14 residues. The CDR3 DNA reads TGTGCCAGCAGCTTATCGTTCCCAGCTTACGAGCAGTACTTC. Encoded protein: CASSLSFPAYEQYF.

J is TRBJ1-5 and V is TRBV6-6; TRBD1 aligns across 9 bases. After removal of 5 bases from V and 5 bases from J, the junction contained 7 bases not matched to a gene. This CDR3 is built from 15 residues. CDR1 is MNHNY, CDR2 SVGAGI, per germline (reference sequence). The CDR3 loop is CASSLDRGDYQPQHF. CDR3 nucleotides: TGTGCCAGCAGTCTGGACAGGGGCGACTATCAGCCCCAGCATTTT.